The sequence of this T cell receptor (beta chain) was determined in a study of shared clonotypes between healthy human individuals. Sequenced by immunoSEQ multiplex PCR; TCRdb stores in-frame clones only, minus some. There are 2 million to 2.5 million clones in the sample; about 95% occur only once, and roughly 0.13% lies in the top ten. Germline values: CDR1 KGHSH, CDR2 LQKENI. Trimming took 4 bases from V and 2 from J; bases not matched to a gene: 1. The CDR3 runs to 14 residues. This receptor was taken from a man between 18 and 35 years old in good health. Sequenced: naive CD4+ T cells sorted from blood. Subset: CD45RA+ positively selected. The V gene is TRBV18, the J gene TRBJ1-1; 10 nucleotides agree with TRBD1. The CDR3 region has the DNA TGTGCCAGCTCACAGACAGGGGGCAACACTGAAGCTTTCTTT. It translates to CASSQTGGNTEAFF.